This TCR beta chain appears in the sequencing data of a study of T cells in Graves' hyperthyroidism and ophthalmopathy. Study outcomes and limitations: Most thyroid clonotypes that were expanded above 0.001 also turned up in blood. Progression to ophthalmopathy was predicted a median of approximately seven months early.

RNA transcripts gave rise to amplified TCR beta CDR3 regions. With the HTBI primer set, the TCR CDR3 went through a first round of RT-PCR. A single record per CDR3 protein comes from TCRdb applying MiXCR to the multiplex PCR reads. The table has about 480,000 distinct CDR3 sequences, roughly a quarter seen once. This CDR3 region has 14 residues. Trimming took 0 bases from V and 8 from J, leaving 16 bases between them. Germline V gene sequence: CDR1 DFQATT, CDR2 SNEGSKA (reference sequence). This clonotype has at least ten counts. Its antigen is unidentified. Exclusions: uncontrolled infection, other autoimmune disease, pregnancy, lactation. PBMCs were sourced from less than 12 ml fresh peripheral blood.

The receptor's source is a woman in her twenties or thirties with Graves' ophthalmopathy. J is TRBJ1-2 and V is TRBV20-1, with a possible D match to TRBD1 (5 bases). Sequencing was performed on blood. The CDR3 loop reads CSARDLPGWDGYTF. The CDR3 DNA is TGCAGTGCTAGAGATCTCCCGGGGTGGGACGGCTACACCTTC.